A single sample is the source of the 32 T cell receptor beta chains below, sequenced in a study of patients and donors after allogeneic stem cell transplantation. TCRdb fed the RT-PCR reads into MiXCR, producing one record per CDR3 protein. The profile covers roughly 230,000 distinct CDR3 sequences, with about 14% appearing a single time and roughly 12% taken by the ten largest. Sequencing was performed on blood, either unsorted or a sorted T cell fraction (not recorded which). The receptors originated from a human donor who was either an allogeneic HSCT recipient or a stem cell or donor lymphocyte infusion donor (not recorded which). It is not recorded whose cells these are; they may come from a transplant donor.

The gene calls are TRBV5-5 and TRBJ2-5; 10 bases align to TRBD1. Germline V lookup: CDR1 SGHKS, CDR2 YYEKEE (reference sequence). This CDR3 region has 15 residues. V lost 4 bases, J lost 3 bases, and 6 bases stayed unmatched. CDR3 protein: CASSTHGTGEETQYF. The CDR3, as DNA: TGTGCCAGCAGCACCCACGGGACAGGGGAAGAGACCCAGTACTTC.

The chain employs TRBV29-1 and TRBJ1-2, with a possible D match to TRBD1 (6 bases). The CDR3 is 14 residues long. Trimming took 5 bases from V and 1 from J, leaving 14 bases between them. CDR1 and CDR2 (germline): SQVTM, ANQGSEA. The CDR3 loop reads CSVSGTRDNYGYTF. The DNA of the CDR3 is TGCAGCGTTTCCGGGACACGGGATAACTATGGCTACACCTTC. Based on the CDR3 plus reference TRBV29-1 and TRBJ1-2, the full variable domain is SAVISQKPSRDICQRGTSLTIQCQVDSQVTMMFWYRQQPGQSLTLIATANQGSEATYESGFVIDKFPISRPNLTFSTLTVSNMSPEDSSIYLCSVSGTRDNYGYTFGSGTRLTVV.

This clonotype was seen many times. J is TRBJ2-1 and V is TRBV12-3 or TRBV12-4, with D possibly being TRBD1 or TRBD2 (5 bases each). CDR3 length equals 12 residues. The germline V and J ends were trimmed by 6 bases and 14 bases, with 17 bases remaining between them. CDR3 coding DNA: TGTGCCAGCAGATCCCCCCGGGGCGGTGAGTTCTTC. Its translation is CASRSPRGGEFF.

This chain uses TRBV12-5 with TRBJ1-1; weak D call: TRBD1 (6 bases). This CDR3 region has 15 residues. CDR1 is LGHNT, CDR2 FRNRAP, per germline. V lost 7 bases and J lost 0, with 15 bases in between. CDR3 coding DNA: TGTGCTAGTGCCCTAGGGGGGGGGCTGAACACTGAAGCTTTCTTT. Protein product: CASALGGGLNTEAFF.

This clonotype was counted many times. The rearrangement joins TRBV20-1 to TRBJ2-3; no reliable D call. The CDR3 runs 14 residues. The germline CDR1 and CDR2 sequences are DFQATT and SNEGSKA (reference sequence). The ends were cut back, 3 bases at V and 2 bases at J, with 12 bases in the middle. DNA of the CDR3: TGCAGTGCTAGCTCCGAGTCTTACACAGATACGCAGTATTTT. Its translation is CSASSESYTDTQYF.

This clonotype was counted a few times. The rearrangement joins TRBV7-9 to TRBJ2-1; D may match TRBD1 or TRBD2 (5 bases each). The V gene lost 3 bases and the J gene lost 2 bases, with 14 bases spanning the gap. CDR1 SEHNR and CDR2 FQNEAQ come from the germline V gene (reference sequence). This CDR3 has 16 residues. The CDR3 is CASSFLGTLPYNEQFF. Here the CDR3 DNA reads TGTGCCAGCAGCTTTCTCGGGACGCTCCCCTACAATGAGCAGTTCTTC.

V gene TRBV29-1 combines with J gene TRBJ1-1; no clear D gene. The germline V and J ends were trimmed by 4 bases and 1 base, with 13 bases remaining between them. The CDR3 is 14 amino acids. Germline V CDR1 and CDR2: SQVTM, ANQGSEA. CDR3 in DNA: TGCAGCGTTGGGCCTTTGACGGCGAACACTGAAGCTTTCTTT. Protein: CSVGPLTANTEAFF.

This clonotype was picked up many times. The CDR3 bases are TGTGCCAGCACCCAGGGAGGCGGCACTGAAGCTTTCTTT. Its protein is CASTQGGGTEAFF. The chain is built from TRBV12-3 or TRBV12-4 and TRBJ1-1; TRBD1 is a possible D gene (5 bases). Deletions cut 7 bases from V and 4 bases from J, with 13 bases between. The CDR3 is made up of 13 amino acids.

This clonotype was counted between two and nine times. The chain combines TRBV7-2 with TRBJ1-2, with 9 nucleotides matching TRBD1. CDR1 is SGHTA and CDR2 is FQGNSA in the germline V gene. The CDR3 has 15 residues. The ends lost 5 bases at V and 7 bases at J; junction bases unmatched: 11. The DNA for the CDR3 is TGTGCCAGCAGCCCGACCCAAAACAGGGGGCCTGGCTACACCTTC. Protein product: CASSPTQNRGPGYTF.

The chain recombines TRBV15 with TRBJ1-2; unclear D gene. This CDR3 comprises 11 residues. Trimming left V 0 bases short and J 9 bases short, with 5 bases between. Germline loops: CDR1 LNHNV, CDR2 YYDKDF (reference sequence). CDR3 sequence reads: CATSRDQRYTF. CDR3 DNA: TGTGCCACCAGCAGAGACCAGCGCTACACCTTC.

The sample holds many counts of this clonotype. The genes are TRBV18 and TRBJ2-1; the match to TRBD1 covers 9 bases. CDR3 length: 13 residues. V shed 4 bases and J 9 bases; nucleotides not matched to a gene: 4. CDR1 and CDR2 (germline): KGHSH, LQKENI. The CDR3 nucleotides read TGTGCCAGCTCACTACAGGGGGCCGGTGAGCAGTTCTTC. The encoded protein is CASSLQGAGEQFF. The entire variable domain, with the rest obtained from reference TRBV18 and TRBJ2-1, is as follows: NAGVMQNPRHLVRRRGQEARLRCSPMKGHSHVYWYRQLPEEGLKFMVYLQKENIIDESGMPKERFSAEFPKEGPSILRIQQVVRGDSAAYFCASSLQGAGEQFFGPGTRLTVL.

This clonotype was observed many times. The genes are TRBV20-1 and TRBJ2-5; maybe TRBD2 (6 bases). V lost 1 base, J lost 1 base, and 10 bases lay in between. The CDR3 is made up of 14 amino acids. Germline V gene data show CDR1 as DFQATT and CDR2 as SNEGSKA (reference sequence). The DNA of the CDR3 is TGCAGTGCTAGAGTTAGCGGACCCCAAGAGACCCAGTACTTC. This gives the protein CSARVSGPQETQYF.

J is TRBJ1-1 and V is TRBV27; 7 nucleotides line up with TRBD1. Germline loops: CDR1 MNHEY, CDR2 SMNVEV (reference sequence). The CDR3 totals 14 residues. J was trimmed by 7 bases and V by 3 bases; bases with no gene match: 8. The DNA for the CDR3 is TGTGCCAGCAGTTTGTCGCACAGGGGAATTGAAGCTTTCTTT. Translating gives CASSLSHRGIEAFF.

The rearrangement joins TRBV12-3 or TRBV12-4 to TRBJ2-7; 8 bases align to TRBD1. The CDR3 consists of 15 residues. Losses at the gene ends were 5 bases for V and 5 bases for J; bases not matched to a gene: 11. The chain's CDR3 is CASSPRDRRGHEQYF. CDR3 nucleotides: TGTGCCAGCAGTCCCAGGGACAGGAGGGGTCACGAGCAGTACTTC.

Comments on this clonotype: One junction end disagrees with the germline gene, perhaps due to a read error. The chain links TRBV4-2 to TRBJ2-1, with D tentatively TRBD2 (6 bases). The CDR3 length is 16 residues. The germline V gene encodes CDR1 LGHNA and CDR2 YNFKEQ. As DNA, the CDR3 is TGTGCCAGCAGCCAAGATAGAGGGGACTGGGGAAATGTGCAGTTCTTC. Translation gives CASSQDRGDWGNVQFF.

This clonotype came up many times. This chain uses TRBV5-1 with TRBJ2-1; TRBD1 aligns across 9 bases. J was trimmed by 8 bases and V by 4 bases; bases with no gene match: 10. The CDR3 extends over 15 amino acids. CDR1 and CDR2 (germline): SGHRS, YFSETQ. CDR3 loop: CASSVQGQGPYEQFF. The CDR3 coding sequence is TGCGCCAGCAGCGTGCAGGGACAGGGACCGTATGAGCAGTTCTTC.

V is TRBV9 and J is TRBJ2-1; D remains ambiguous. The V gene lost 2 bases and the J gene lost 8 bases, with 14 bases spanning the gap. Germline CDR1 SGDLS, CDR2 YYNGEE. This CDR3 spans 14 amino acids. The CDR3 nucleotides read TGTGCCAGCAGCGTTAGCCCCTATCCTGATGAGCAGTTCTTC. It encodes CASSVSPYPDEQFF.

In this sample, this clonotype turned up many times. The CDR3 here is CSARDESGDRWEQYF. CDR3 nucleotide sequence: TGCAGTGCTAGAGACGAGAGCGGGGACCGATGGGAGCAGTACTTC. This chain uses TRBV20-1 with TRBJ2-7, with 7 bases matching TRBD2. Looked up from germline, CDR1 is DFQATT and CDR2 is SNEGSKA (reference sequence). Trimming cost V 0 bases and J 7 bases; bases outside gene matches: 12. The CDR3 has 15 residues.

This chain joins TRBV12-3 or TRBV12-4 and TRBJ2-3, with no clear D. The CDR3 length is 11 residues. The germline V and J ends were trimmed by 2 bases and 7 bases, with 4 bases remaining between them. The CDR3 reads CASSLKHTQYF. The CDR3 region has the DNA TGTGCCAGCAGTTTAAAGCATACGCAGTATTTT.

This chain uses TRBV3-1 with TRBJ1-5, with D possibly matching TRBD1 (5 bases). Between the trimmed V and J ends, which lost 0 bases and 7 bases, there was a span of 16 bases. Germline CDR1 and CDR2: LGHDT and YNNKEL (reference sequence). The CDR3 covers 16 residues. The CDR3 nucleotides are TGTGCCAGCAGCCAAGAAGGCCAGGGAGAATTCCAGCCCCAGCATTTT. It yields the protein CASSQEGQGEFQPQHF.

The CDR3 sequence is CASSVEAPGQSNNEQFF. Written as DNA, the CDR3 is TGTGCCAGCAGCGTAGAAGCCCCGGGACAGAGTAACAATGAGCAGTTCTTC. The chain employs TRBV9 and TRBJ2-1; 7 bases are shared with TRBD1. V gave up 0 bases and J gave up 5 bases; unmatched junction bases: 11. CDR3 length equals 17 residues. Germline V lookup: CDR1 SGDLS, CDR2 YYNGEE. The full variable domain, in which reference TRBV9 and TRBJ2-1 provide the parts outside the CDR3, is DSGVTQTPKHLITATGQRVTLRCSPRSGDLSVYWYQQSLDQGLQFLIQYYNGEERAKGNILERFSAQQFPDLHSELNLSSLELGDSALYFCASSVEAPGQSNNEQFFGPGTRLTVL.

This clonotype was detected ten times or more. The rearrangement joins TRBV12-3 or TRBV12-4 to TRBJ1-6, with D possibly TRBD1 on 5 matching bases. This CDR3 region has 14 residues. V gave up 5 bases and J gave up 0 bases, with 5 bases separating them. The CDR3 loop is CASSDSSYNSPLHF. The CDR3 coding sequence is TGTGCCAGCAGTGACAGCTCCTATAATTCACCCCTCCACTTT.

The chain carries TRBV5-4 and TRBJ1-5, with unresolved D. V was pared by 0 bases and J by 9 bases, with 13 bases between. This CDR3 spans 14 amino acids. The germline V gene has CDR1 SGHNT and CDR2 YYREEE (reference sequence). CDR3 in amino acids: CASSLGPGGSPQHF. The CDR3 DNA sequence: TGTGCCAGCAGCTTGGGGCCAGGCGGCTCGCCCCAGCATTTT.

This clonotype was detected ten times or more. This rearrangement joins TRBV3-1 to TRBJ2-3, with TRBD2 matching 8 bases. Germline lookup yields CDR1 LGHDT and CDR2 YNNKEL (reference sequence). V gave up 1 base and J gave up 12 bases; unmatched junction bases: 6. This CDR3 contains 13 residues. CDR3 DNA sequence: TGTGCCAGCAGCCAAGTAGCGGGGAGGACCCAGTATTTT. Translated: CASSQVAGRTQYF.

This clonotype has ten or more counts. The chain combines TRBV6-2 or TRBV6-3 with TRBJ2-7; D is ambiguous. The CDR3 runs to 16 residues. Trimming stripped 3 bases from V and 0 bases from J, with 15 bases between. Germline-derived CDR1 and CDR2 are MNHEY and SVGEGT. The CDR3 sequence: CASSYTGPQNSYEQYF. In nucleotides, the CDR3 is TGTGCCAGCAGTTATACCGGACCACAAAACTCCTACGAGCAGTACTTC.

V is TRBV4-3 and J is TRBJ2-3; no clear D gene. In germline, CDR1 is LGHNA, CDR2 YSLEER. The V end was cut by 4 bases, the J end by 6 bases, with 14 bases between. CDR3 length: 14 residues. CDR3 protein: CASSPPANPDTQYF. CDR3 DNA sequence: TGCGCCAGCAGCCCGCCTGCGAATCCGGATACGCAGTATTTT.

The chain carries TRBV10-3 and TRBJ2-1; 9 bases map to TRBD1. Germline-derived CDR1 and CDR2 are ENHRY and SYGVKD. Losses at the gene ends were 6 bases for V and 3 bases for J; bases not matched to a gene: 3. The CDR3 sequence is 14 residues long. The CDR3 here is CAIRRTGDYNEQFF. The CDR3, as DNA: TGTGCCATCAGGAGGACAGGGGACTACAATGAGCAGTTCTTC.

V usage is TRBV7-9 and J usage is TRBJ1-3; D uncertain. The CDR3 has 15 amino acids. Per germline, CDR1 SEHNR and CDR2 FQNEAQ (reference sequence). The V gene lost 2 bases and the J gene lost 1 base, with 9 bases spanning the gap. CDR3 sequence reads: CASSLIWGSGNTIYF. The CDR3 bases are TGTGCCAGCAGCTTAATATGGGGTTCTGGAAACACCATATATTTT.

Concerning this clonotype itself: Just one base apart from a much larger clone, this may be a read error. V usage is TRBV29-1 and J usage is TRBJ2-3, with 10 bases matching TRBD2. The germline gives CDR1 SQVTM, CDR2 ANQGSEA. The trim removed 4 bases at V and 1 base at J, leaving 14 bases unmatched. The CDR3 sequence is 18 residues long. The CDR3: CSVVGLASGGACTDTQYF. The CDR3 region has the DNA TGCAGCGTTGTAGGTCTGGCTAGCGGGGGAGCTTGCACAGATACGCAGTATTTT.

CDR3 loop: CASSLEPYQETQYF. The DNA of the CDR3 is TGTGCCAGCAGCTTAGAGCCATACCAAGAGACCCAGTACTTC. The chain combines TRBV11-2 with TRBJ2-5; D is unresolved. Germline CDR1 is SGHAT and CDR2 is FQNNGV. Trimming took off 0 bases at V and 0 bases at J, with 5 bases between the two ends. The CDR3 is made up of 14 amino acids.

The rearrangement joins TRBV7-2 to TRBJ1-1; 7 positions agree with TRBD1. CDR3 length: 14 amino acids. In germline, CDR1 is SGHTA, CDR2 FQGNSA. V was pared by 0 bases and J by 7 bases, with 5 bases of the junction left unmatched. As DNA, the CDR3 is TGTGCCAGCAGCTTAGCCGGGACAGCGCTTGAAGCTTTCTTT. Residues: CASSLAGTALEAFF. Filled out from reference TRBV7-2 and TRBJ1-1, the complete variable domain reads GAGVSQSPSNKVTEKGKDVELRCDPISGHTALYWYRQSLGQGLEFLIYFQGNSAPDKSGLPSDRFSAERTGGSVSTLTIQRTQQEDSAVYLCASSLAGTALEAFFGQGTRLTVV.

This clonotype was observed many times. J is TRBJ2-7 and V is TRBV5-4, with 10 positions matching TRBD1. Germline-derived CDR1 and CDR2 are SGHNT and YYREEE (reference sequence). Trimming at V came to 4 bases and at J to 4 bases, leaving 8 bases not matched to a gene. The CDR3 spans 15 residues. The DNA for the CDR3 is TGTGCCAGCAGCCGACAGGGGGCGGAGGTTTACGAGCAGTACTTC. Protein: CASSRQGAEVYEQYF.